This T cell receptor (beta chain) appears in the sequencing data of a study of OX40 agonist ivuxolimab in advanced cancers. Study-level background: Ivuxolimab was administered intravenously to patients at 0.01 to 10 mg/kg every 2 weeks.

Here immunoSEQ multiplex PCR was the method, and the copy in TCRdb shows in-frame clones only, minus some. The sample holds 65,000 to 80,000 clones, approximately 86% seen once. For this clone: Its antigen remains unknown.

Study-wide results and limits: Part of the nonresponder group also had normalized T-cell clonal expansion that was low. What antigens the expanded peripheral T cells recognized was never established.

Germline V gives CDR1 SNHLY, CDR2 FYNNEI. The CDR3 loop spans 14 amino acids. The V gene lost 10 bases and the J gene lost 1 base, with 14 bases spanning the gap. The material was CD4+ or CD8+ T cells sorted from blood, obtained in a trial of the OX40 agonist ivuxolimab. The chain joins TRBV2 to TRBJ1-3, with D perhaps matching TRBD1 (6 bases). The sequence came from an adult with an advanced solid tumor such as melanoma, head and neck, liver or kidney cancer. CDR3 in amino acids: CAMISGHSGNTIYF. The CDR3 DNA sequence: TGTGCCATGATCTCGGGACATTCTGGAAACACCATATATTTT.